This T cell receptor (beta chain) was found in a study of blood T cell repertoires in COVID-19. On the study more broadly: Samples taken during acute and convalescent COVID-19 were collected in the United States, Italy and Spain.

Trimming pared 4 bases from V and 2 bases from J, leaving 18 bases between. Germline lookup yields CDR1 SGHNT and CDR2 YYREEE (reference sequence). The CDR3 sequence is 16 residues long. There are a few counts of this clone. Authors' processing steps: Using reference gene primer amplification, nucleated cell counts were estimated. Generated by immunoSEQ multiplex PCR, the TCRdb table keeps only in-frame clones and is missing some. V and J calls and clone size are given by that table; D and trimming were obtained from the DNA. The sample includes fewer than 250,000 clones, approximately 84% of them seen just once. Among Cohort 3 donors, those recovered had two negative PCRs, clearance, or symptom resolution.

The clonotype originates from a woman aged 25 to 39 who had recovered from COVID-19. The chain couples TRBV5-4 to TRBJ2-5; D perhaps matches TRBD1 (6 bases). Sequencing was done on a sample of PBMCs or T cells enriched from blood (not recorded which). The CDR3 DNA sequence: TGTGCCAGCAGCACATCCGACCGGACAGCGCAAGAGACCCAGTACTTC. Translated, it gives CASSTSDRTAQETQYF.